This T cell receptor beta chain was sequenced in a study of lymphopenia after photon versus proton radiotherapy. The protocol was immunoSEQ multiplex PCR, while the TCRdb copy is restricted to in-frame clones and leaves out a portion. The sample has approximately 50,000 clones; around 82% are singletons. Germline CDR1 reads MGHRA; CDR2 reads YSYEKL. The CDR3 totals 15 residues. The V gene lost 1 base and the J gene lost 4 bases, with 14 bases spanning the gap. The chain combines TRBV4-1 with TRBJ2-7, with TRBD1 as a possible D gene (5 bases). This receptor was identified in a middle-aged man with gastric cancer. Sequenced material: peripheral blood, taken from a patient treated with photon-based radiotherapy. CDR3 protein: CASSQVKGSLYEQYF. Written as DNA, the CDR3 is TGCGCCAGCAGCCAAGTTAAGGGGTCCCTTTACGAGCAGTACTTC.